These T cell receptor beta chains were read from a single sample in a study of blood T cell repertoires in COVID-19. Data came from immunoSEQ multiplex PCR; TCRdb stores just in-frame clones and leaves some out. The sample records approximately 140,000 clones, approximately 83% being singletons. Material: peripheral blood. The origin of the receptors is a human donor in a cohort sampled during active COVID-19. The conserved cysteine and the conserved F or W are not part of the CDR3 here. A D gene is named only where the DNA matches it firmly.

d_call	v_call	cdr3_aa
.	TRBV27	ASSFDSLYGYT
TRBD2	TRBV19	ASSSKAGGIDTQY
TRBD2	TRBV12-5	ASGSILAGGNL
.	TRBV28	ASSLDSPYEQY
TRBD2	TRBV7-8	ASSRTSGSRTEQF
TRBD1	TRBV6-5	ASSYSTGMNTEAF
TRBD1	TRBV19	ASSIYRGRDNEQF
TRBD2	TRBV24-1	ATSDGGGVGSYNEQF
.	TRBV21-1	ASSKGIWGDFSKDESLYGYT
.	TRBV7-2	ASSYDSMSNQPQH
.	TRBV4-2	ASSQDPGEGGNTIY
TRBD1	TRBV23-1	ASSPIGTGNQPQH
.	TRBV19	ASSRGGIRGYNEQF
.	TRBV5-1	ASSFGGGRTDTQY
.	TRBV19	ASSIAHLSTEAF
.	TRBV11-1	ASSFGQGAGTEAF
TRBD1	TRBV7-2	ASSFRGDRVRREGGYT
.	TRBV18	ASSPLNKQNNEQF
.	TRBV18	ASSPLRDTQY